Below, one TCR beta chain is given with its context. These data originate in a study of blood T cell repertoires in COVID-19. On the study more broadly: Both acute and convalescent COVID-19 samples were obtained from the United States, Italy and Spain. PBMCs, B-cell-depleted T cells, or T cells provided the cDNA or gDNA that made up the material.

The repertoire was sequenced with immunoSEQ multiplex PCR; TCRdb's copy has only in-frame clones and lacks some. This repertoire shows 180,000 or so clones, about 78% found once; its top ten account for around 8.1%. The CDR3 covers 14 residues. The germline V gene encodes CDR1 LNHNV and CDR2 YYDKDF (reference sequence). V lost 0 bases and J lost 2, with 8 bases in between. This TCR came from a woman aged 45-65 years with active or convalescent COVID-19. The rearrangement joins TRBV15 to TRBJ2-7; D gene uncertain. Sequencing input: peripheral blood. The CDR3 spells CATSRDLAAYEQYF. The DNA for the CDR3 is TGTGCCACCAGCAGAGATTTAGCCGCCTACGAGCAGTACTTC.